This T cell receptor (beta chain) was sequenced during a study of T cell clones after liver transplantation. Study at large: Draws occurred before transplant, before withdrawal, and after complete or failed withdrawal.

Trimming at V came to 6 bases and at J to 4 bases, leaving 6 bases not matched to a gene. This CDR3 is built from 15 residues. Germline CDR1 and CDR2: SEHNR and FQNEAQ (reference sequence). TCRdb's table, derived via immunoSEQ multiplex PCR, lists solely in-frame clones and lacks some. The sample lists around 80,000 clones, about 82% occurring once. Sequenced material: CD4+ T cells from blood, taken 46 months after liver transplant. This receptor was obtained from a human patient who received a liver transplant. Some T cells here may be from the graft donor. The chain joins TRBV7-9 to TRBJ2-1, with 10 nucleotides matching TRBD2. For the CDR3, the DNA is TGTGCCAGCAGTTGGACTAGCGGTACTTACAATGAGCAGTTCTTC. The encoded protein is CASSWTSGTYNEQFF.